One sample yielded the 21 T cell receptor beta chains listed below, sequenced in a study of beta chain features in type 1 diabetes. Expressed TCRB transcripts were sequenced because the entire RNA isolate underwent reverse transcription. TCRdb's table, derived via immunoSEQ multiplex PCR, lists solely in-frame clones and lacks some. The data contain 900,000 or so clones, 15% to 20% of them seen just once; the ten biggest clones take up around 0.02%. Sequenced material: naive CD4+ T cells from blood. These receptors were obtained from a woman aged 18-29 years in good health.

This chain uses TRBV19 with TRBJ2-2; a possible D gene is TRBD2 (5 bases). This CDR3 has 13 residues. Germline V gene sequence: CDR1 LNHDA, CDR2 SQIVND (reference sequence). Trimming took off 5 bases at V and 6 bases at J, with 10 bases between the two ends. The CDR3 loop is CASSSRGPGELFF. CDR3 DNA: TGTGCCAGTAGTTCGCGAGGGCCCGGGGAGCTGTTTTTT.

The rearrangement links TRBV28 to TRBJ2-1, with D uncertain. The CDR3 runs 12 residues. CDR1 is MDHEN, CDR2 SYDVKM, per germline. V dropped 7 bases and J dropped 4 bases, with 8 bases sitting between them. CDR3 protein: CASNSLYNEQFF. The CDR3 coding sequence is TGTGCCAGCAACTCTTTATACAATGAGCAGTTCTTC.

This clone was picked up a small number of times. The V gene is TRBV15, the J gene TRBJ2-5; D gene uncertain. Trimming cost V 1 base and J 2 bases, with 11 bases left between them. CDR1 is LNHNV and CDR2 is YYDKDF in the germline V gene (reference sequence). The CDR3 runs 15 residues. CDR3 residues: CATSRVRTKQETQYF. CDR3 in DNA: TGTGCCACCAGCAGAGTCCGAACTAAACAAGAGACCCAGTACTTC.

The chain is built from TRBV5-6 and TRBJ2-5; TRBD1 or TRBD2 may be the D gene (5 bases each). The CDR3 is made up of 14 amino acids. Germline CDR1 reads SGHDT; CDR2 reads YYEEEE. The V gene lost 3 bases and the J gene lost 5 bases, with 14 bases spanning the gap. CDR3 loop: CASSSGTGGETQYF. The CDR3 DNA follows: TGTGCCAGCAGCTCCGGGACCGGCGGCGAGACCCAGTACTTC.

This clone came up a few times. The J gene is TRBJ2-3, the V gene TRBV2, with 9 bases aligning to TRBD2. Germline CDR1 SNHLY, CDR2 FYNNEI. The ends lost 6 bases at V and 6 bases at J; junction bases unmatched: 7. This CDR3 has 14 residues. CDR3 amino acids: CASSESGRRDTQYF. The DNA for the CDR3 is TGTGCCAGCAGCGAGAGCGGGAGGCGTGATACGCAGTATTTT.

With regard to this clone: The sample holds other DNA sequences that translate to the same CDR3. The chain joins TRBV28 to TRBJ1-2; D unresolved. This CDR3 comprises 12 residues. Trimming took 2 bases from V and 4 from J, leaving 5 bases between them. Per the germline V gene, CDR1 is MDHEN and CDR2 is SYDVKM. The CDR3 loop is CASSLGGYGYTF. CDR3 nucleotides: TGTGCCAGCAGTTTAGGTGGCTATGGCTACACCTTC.

The rearrangement joins TRBV15 to TRBJ2-7; tentative D call: TRBD2 (6 bases). Germline CDR1 is LNHNV and CDR2 is YYDKDF (reference sequence). Trimming took off 2 bases at V and 3 bases at J, with 20 bases between the two ends. This CDR3 comprises 17 residues. The CDR3: CATSRPTGTGRVYEQYF. The CDR3 DNA follows: TGTGCCACCAGCAGACCAACTGGGACTGGACGAGTCTACGAGCAGTACTTC.

This clone was recorded a few times. This chain connects TRBV5-1 to TRBJ2-2; 12 nucleotides agree with TRBD2. The ends lost 0 bases at V and 5 bases at J; junction bases unmatched: 8. Germline V gives CDR1 SGHRS, CDR2 YFSETQ. This CDR3 has 18 residues. DNA of the CDR3: TGCGCCAGCAGCTTGGGACTAGCGGGAGTTCCTGGGACCGGGGAGCTGTTTTTT. Translating it yields CASSLGLAGVPGTGELFF.

This clone turned up a few times. The CDR3 DNA follows: TGTGCCAGCAGCGCAGCGGGACTAGCGACCTACAATGAGCAGTTCTTC. The encoded protein is CASSAAGLATYNEQFF. The rearrangement uses TRBV9 and TRBJ2-1; 10 bases align to TRBD2. The junction had 5 bases not matched to a gene; V was cut back by 3 bases and J by 2 bases. Germline values: CDR1 SGDLS, CDR2 YYNGEE. This CDR3 has 16 amino acids.

The sample holds a few counts of this clone. The chain employs TRBV5-1 and TRBJ2-3, with D unclear. The V end was cut by 0 bases, the J end by 5 bases, with 4 bases between. Germline-derived CDR1 and CDR2 are SGHRS and YFSETQ. This CDR3 spans 12 amino acids. The CDR3 is CASSLEGDTQYF. The CDR3 nucleotides read TGCGCCAGCAGCTTGGAGGGAGATACGCAGTATTTT. Based on the CDR3 plus reference TRBV5-1 and TRBJ2-3, the full variable domain is KAGVTQTPRYLIKTRGQQVTLSCSPISGHRSVSWYQQTPGQGLQFLFEYFSETQRNKGNFPGRFSGRQFSNSRSEMNVSTLELGDSALYLCASSLEGDTQYFGPGTRLTVL.

The chain combines TRBV5-1 with TRBJ2-6; D unresolved. The V end lost 0 bases, the J end lost 3 bases, and 16 bases lay between the germline ends. The CDR3 is 18 residues long. CDR1 is SGHRS and CDR2 is YFSETQ in the germline V gene. DNA of the CDR3: TGCGCCAGCAGCTTGGCTGGATCACCAGGCTTTGGGGCCAACGTCCTGACTTTC. It codes for CASSLAGSPGFGANVLTF.

A few counts support this clone. V and J are TRBV6-5 and TRBJ2-1, with D perhaps being TRBD1 or TRBD2 (5 bases each). Germline-derived CDR1 and CDR2 are MNHEY and SVGAGI. V was clipped by 0 bases and J by 9 bases, with 12 bases between them. The CDR3 runs 14 residues. CDR3 sequence (DNA): TGTGCCAGCAGTTACTCCCCCCGTGGGGGTGAGCAGTTCTTC. Translating gives CASSYSPRGGEQFF.

As to this clone: Other DNA variants within this sample encode the same CDR3. The chain joins TRBV7-2 to TRBJ2-2; 7 bases are a match to TRBD2. The junction had 3 bases not matched to a gene; V was cut back by 5 bases and J by 0 bases. The CDR3 has 15 amino acids. CDR1 is SGHTA, CDR2 FQGNSA, per germline. The CDR3 spells CASSPGLANTGELFF. In DNA, the CDR3 is TGTGCCAGCAGCCCAGGACTAGCGAACACCGGGGAGCTGTTTTTT.

This clone was seen more than once but under ten times. The J gene is TRBJ2-1, the V gene TRBV4-3, with a tentative D call TRBD2 (6 bases). V was cut by 1 base and J by 4 bases, with 23 bases left in between. CDR1 is LGHNA and CDR2 is YSLEER in the germline V gene. The CDR3 totals 19 residues. CDR3: CASSQVSPGVVAHYNEQFF. As DNA, the CDR3 is TGCGCCAGCAGCCAAGTTTCTCCGGGAGTGGTAGCTCATTACAATGAGCAGTTCTTC.

This clone was observed once. The chain couples TRBV27 to TRBJ2-3; weak D call: TRBD1 (6 bases). Germline V gene lookup returns CDR1 MNHEY and CDR2 SMNVEV (reference sequence). The V and J ends lost 11 bases and 2 bases respectively, with 17 bases between them. The CDR3 covers 14 residues. CDR3 DNA sequence: TGTGCCTCAAGTCAGGGGCGGATCACAGATACGCAGTATTTT. It translates to CASSQGRITDTQYF.

This chain connects TRBV29-1 to TRBJ1-3, with TRBD1 identical over 9 bases. CDR3 length equals 14 residues. V was clipped by 3 bases and J by 1 base; unmatched bases: 1. In germline, CDR1 is SQVTM, CDR2 ANQGSEA. The CDR3 DNA reads as TGCAGCGTTGAGGGGACAGGGTCTGGAAACACCATATATTTT. Its protein product is CSVEGTGSGNTIYF.

In this sample, this clone turned up a few times. The chain links TRBV10-3 to TRBJ2-3, with 11 bases matching TRBD1. This CDR3 comprises 15 residues. Germline V CDR1 and CDR2: ENHRY, SYGVKD. Trimming removed 4 bases from V and 5 bases from J; junction bases left unmatched: 5. The CDR3 is CAISGGQGARDTQYF. DNA for the CDR3: TGTGCCATCAGTGGAGGACAGGGGGCGCGAGATACGCAGTATTTT.

The chain employs TRBV2 and TRBJ1-2, with D tentatively TRBD1 (5 bases). The V gene's germline CDR1 is SNHLY and CDR2 FYNNEI. The CDR3 extends over 11 amino acids. V was clipped by 6 bases and J by 8 bases, with 10 bases between them. The CDR3 reads CASRRDSGYTF. The CDR3, as DNA: TGTGCCAGCAGGCGGGACTCCGGCTACACCTTC. The full variable domain, its missing parts supplied by reference TRBV2 and TRBJ1-2, is EPEVTQTPSHQVTQMGQEVILRCVPISNHLYFYWYRQILGQKVEFLVSFYNNEISEKSEIFDDQFSVERPDGSNFTLKIRSTKLEDSAMYFCASRRDSGYTFGSGTRLTVV.

Only a few counts were recorded for this clone. This chain uses TRBV14 with TRBJ2-7, with D possibly TRBD2 on 6 matching bases. CDR3 length: 14 residues. Between the trimmed V and J ends, which lost 4 bases and 1 base, there was a span of 11 bases. CDR1 is SGHDN and CDR2 is FVKESK in the germline V gene. The CDR3 DNA reads as TGTGCCAGCAGCCTGAGCGGGTTTTCCTACGAGCAGTACTTC. Its translation: CASSLSGFSYEQYF.

Comments on this clone: Being one base from a much bigger clone, this may be a read error. Other DNA sequences of this sample code for an identical CDR3. The chain uses TRBV5-4 and TRBJ2-5; D is uncertain. This CDR3 has 11 amino acids. Trimming took off 2 bases at V and 5 bases at J, with 4 bases between the two ends. Germline V gene sequence: CDR1 SGHNT, CDR2 YYREEE (reference sequence). As DNA, the CDR3 is TGTGCCAGCAGCTTAAGGGAGACCCAGTACTTC. This gives the protein CASSLRETQYF.

This clone has at least ten counts. The chain links TRBV7-9 to TRBJ2-1; perhaps TRBD2 as D (6 bases). The germline V and J ends were trimmed by 5 bases and 7 bases, with 12 bases remaining between them. This CDR3 comprises 13 residues. Germline CDR1 reads SEHNR; CDR2 reads FQNEAQ (reference sequence). As DNA, the CDR3 is TGTGCCAGCAGCGCCGTAGCGGTGAATGAGCAGTTCTTC. Protein: CASSAVAVNEQFF.